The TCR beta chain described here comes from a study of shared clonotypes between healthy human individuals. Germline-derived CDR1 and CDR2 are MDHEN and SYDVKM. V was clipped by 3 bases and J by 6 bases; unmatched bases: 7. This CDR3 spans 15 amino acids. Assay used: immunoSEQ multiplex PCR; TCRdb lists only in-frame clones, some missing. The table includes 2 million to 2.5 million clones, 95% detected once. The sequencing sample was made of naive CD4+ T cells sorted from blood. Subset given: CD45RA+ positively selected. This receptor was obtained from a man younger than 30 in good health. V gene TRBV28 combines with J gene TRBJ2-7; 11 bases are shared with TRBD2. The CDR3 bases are TGTGCCAGCAGTTTCCTTAGCGGGAGGGCCTCCGAGCAGTACTTC. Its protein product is CASSFLSGRASEQYF.